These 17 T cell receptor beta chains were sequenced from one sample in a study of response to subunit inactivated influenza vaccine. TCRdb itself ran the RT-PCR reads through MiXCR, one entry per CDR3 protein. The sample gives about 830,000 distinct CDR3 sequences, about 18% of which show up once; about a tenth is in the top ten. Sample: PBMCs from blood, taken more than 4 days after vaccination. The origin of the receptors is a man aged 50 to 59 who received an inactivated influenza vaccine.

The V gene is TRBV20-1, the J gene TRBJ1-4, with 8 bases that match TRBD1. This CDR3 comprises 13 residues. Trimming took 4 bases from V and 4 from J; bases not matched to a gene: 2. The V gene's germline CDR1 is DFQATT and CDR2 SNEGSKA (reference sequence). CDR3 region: CSANDRGNEKLFF. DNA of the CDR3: TGCAGTGCTAACGACAGGGGTAATGAAAAACTGTTTTTT.

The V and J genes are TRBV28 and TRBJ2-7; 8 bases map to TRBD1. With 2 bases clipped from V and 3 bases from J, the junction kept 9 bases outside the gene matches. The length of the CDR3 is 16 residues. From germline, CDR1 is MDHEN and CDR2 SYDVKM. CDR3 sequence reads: CASSLASRTGIYEQYF. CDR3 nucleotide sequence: TGTGCCAGCAGTTTAGCTTCCCGGACAGGGATCTACGAGCAGTACTTC. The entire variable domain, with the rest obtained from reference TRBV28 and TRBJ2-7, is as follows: DVKVTQSSRYLVKRTGEKVFLECVQDMDHENMFWYRQDPGLGLRLIYFSYDVKMKEKGDIPEGYSVSREKKERFSLILESASTNQTSMYLCASSLASRTGIYEQYFGPGTRLTVT.

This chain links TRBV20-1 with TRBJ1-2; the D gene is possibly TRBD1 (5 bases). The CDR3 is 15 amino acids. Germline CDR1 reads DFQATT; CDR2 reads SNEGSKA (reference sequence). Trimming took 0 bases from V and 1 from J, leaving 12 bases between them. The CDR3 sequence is CSARDIQGGNYGYTF. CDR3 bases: TGCAGTGCTAGAGATATCCAGGGAGGTAACTATGGCTACACCTTC.

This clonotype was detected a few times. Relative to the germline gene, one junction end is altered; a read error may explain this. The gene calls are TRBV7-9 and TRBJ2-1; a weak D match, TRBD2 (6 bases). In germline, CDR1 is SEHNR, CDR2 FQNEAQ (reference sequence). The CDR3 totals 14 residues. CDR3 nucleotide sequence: TGTGTCAGCAGCTTATTACTAGCCGACAATGAGCAGTTCTTC. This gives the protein CVSSLLLADNEQFF.

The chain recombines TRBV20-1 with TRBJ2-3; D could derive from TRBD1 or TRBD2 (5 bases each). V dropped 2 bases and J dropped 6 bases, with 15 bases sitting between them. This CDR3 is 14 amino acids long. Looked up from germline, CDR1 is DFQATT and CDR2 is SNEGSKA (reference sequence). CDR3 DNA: TGCAGTGCTAGACCTATGACCGGGGCCGATACGCAGTATTTT. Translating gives CSARPMTGADTQYF.

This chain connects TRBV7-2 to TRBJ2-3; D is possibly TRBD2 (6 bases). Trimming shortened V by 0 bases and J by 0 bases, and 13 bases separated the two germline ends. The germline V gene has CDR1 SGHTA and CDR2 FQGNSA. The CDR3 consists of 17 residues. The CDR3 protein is CASSLAGGVPSTDTQYF. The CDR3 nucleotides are TGTGCCAGCAGCTTAGCGGGCGGGGTCCCGAGCACAGATACGCAGTATTTT.

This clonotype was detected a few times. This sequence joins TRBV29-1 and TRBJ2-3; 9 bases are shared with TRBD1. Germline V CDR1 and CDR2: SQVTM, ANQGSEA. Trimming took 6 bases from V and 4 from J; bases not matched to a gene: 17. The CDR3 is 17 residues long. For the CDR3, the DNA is TGCAGCGTGCTCCGGGACAGGGTTTTTCTTTTGGCAGATACGCAGTATTTT. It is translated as CSVLRDRVFLLADTQYF.

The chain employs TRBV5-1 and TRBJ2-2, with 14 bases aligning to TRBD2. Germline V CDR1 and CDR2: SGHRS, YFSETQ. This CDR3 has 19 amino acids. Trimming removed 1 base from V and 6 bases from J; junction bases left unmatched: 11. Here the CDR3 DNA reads TGCGCCAGCAGCTTGAGACTAGCGGGAGGGATGGACCTATCCGGGGAGCTGTTTTTT. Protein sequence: CASSLRLAGGMDLSGELFF.

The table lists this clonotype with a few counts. The CDR3 region is CASSVGGVQETQYF. The CDR3 DNA is TGTGCCAGCAGCGTGGGCGGGGTCCAAGAGACCCAGTACTTC. This sequence joins TRBV9 and TRBJ2-5; D may be TRBD2 (6 bases). Per the germline V gene, CDR1 is SGDLS and CDR2 is YYNGEE. The CDR3 runs 14 residues. V was clipped by 2 bases and J by 1 base, with 9 bases between them. Full variable domain (outside the CDR3, taken from reference TRBV9 and TRBJ2-5): DSGVTQTPKHLITATGQRVTLRCSPRSGDLSVYWYQQSLDQGLQFLIQYYNGEERAKGNILERFSAQQFPDLHSELNLSSLELGDSALYFCASSVGGVQETQYFGPGTRLLVL.

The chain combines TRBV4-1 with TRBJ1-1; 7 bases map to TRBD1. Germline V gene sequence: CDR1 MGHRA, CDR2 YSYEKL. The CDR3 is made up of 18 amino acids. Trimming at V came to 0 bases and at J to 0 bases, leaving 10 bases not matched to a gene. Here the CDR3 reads CASSQDWRQGGVNTEAFF. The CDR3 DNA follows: TGCGCCAGCAGCCAAGATTGGAGACAGGGCGGGGTGAACACTGAAGCTTTCTTT.

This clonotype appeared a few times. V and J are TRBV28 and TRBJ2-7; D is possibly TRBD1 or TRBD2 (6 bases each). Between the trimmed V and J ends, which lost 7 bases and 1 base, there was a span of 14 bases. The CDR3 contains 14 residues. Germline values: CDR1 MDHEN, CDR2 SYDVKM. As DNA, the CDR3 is TGTGCCAGCAAGGTAGGGGGGCCATCCTACGAGCAGTACTTC. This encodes CASKVGGPSYEQYF.

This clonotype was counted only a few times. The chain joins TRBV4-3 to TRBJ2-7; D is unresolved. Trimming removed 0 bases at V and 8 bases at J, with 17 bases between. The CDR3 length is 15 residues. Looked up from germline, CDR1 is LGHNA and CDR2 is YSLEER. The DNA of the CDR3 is TGCGCCAGCAGCCAAGAGGGTAGCTCTACTGAAAAGCAGTACTTC. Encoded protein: CASSQEGSSTEKQYF.

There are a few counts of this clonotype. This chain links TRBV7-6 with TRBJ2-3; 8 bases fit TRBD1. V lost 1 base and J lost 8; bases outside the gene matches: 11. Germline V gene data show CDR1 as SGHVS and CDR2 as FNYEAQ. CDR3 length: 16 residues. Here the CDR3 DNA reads TGTGCCAGCAGCTTAGGAAGGTCAGGGGGCGAAGCTACGCAGTATTTT. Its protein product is CASSLGRSGGEATQYF.

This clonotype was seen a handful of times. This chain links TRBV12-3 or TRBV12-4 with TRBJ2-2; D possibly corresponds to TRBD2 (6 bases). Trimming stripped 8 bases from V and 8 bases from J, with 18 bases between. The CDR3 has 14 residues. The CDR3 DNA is TGTGCCAGCGCTACTAGCTTGGGCCTAGGGGAGCTGTTTTTT. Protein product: CASATSLGLGELFF.

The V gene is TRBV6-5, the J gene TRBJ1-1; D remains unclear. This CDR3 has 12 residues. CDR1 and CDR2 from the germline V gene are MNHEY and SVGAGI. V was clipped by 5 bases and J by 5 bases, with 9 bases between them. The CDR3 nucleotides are TGTGCCAGCAGTCGGACGTGGACTGAAGCTTTCTTT. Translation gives CASSRTWTEAFF.

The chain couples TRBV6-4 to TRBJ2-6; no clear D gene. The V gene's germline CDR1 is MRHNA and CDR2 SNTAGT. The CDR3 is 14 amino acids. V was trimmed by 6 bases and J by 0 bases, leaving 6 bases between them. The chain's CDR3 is CASRRDSGANVLTF. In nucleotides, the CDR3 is TGTGCCAGCAGAAGAGACTCTGGGGCCAACGTCCTGACTTTC.

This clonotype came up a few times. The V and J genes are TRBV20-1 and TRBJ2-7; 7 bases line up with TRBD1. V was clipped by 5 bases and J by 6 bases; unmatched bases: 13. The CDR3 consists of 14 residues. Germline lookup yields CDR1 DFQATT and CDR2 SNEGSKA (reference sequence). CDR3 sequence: CSAYTGESWGEQYF. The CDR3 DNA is TGCAGTGCTTATACAGGGGAAAGTTGGGGCGAGCAGTACTTC.